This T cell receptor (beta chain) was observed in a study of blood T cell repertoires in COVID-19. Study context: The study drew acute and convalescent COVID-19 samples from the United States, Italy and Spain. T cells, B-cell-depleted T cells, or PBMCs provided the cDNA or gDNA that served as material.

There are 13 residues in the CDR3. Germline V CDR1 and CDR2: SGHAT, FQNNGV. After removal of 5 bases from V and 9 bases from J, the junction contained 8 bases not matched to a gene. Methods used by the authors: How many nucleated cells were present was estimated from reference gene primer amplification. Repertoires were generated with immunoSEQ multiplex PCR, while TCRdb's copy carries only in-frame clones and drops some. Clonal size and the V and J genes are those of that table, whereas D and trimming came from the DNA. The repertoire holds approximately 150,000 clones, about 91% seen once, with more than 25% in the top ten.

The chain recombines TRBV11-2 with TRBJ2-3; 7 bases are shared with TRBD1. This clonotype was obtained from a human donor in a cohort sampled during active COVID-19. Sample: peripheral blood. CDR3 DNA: TGTGCCAGCAGCGCCCGACAGGGAACGACGCAGTATTTT. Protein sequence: CASSARQGTTQYF.